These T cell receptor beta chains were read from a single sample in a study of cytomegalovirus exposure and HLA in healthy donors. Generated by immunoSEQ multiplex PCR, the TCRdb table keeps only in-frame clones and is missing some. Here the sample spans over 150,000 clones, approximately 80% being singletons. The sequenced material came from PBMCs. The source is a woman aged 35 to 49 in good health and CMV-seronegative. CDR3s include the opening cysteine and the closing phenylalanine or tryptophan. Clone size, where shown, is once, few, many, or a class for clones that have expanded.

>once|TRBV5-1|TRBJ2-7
CASSPTGAAYYEQYF
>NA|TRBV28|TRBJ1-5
CASSFLPGQGDSNQPQHF
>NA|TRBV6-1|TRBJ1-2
CASSVQGFDGYTF
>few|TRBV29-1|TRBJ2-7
CSARGGTGATEQYF
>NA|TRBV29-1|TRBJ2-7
CSATDRNFYEQYF
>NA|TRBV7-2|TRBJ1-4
CASSRSGTGREKLFF
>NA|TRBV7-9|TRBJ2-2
CASSPRTSGRGSGELFF
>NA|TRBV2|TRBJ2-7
CASKGVQPYEQYF
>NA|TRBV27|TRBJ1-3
CASSLAGAGNTIYF
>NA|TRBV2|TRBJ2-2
CASSQTRTGEDGELFF
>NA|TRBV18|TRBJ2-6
CASSPRGSGANVLTF
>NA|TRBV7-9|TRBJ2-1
CASSLDAGAGFF
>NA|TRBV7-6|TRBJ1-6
CASSLGPNNSPLHF
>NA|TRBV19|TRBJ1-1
CASSTGVETEAFF
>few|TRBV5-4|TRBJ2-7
CASSQLGRGSEQYF
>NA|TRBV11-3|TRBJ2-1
CASSPRDWGNEQFF
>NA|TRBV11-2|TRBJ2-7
CASSLNAGQGSYEQYF
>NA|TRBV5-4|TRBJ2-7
CASSGGPSGTLYEQYF
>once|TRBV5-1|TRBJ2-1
CASSSGGERFSYNEQFF
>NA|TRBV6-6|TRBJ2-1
CASHTRTGGNEQFF
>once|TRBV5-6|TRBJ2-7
CASSSKRRLRYEQYF
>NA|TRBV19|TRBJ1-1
CASIKGQGDIVTEAFF
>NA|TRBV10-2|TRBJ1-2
CASTGQLYGYTF
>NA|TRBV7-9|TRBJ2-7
CASSFSLREQYF
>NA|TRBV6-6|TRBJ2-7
CASTLDRGSYEQYF
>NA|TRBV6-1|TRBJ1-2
CASSELRGTYGYTF
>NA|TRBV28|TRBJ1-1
CASSLYRGANTEAFF
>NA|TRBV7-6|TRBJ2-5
CASSPRTSGRQETQYF
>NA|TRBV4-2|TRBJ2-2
CASSQGGSGSVDTGELFF
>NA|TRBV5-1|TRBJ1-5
CASSLTGSSAQHF
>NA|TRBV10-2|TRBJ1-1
CASRDGGNTEAFF